This TCR beta chain was documented in a study of graft-versus-host responses after intestinal transplantation. Unmatched junction bases numbered 5, after V lost 2 bases and J lost 7 bases. Germline CDR1 reads GTSNPN; CDR2 reads SVGIG (reference sequence). The CDR3 length is 14 residues. Clones were read by immunoSEQ multiplex PCR, and TCRdb kept only the in-frame ones, dropping some. The sample yields 57,000 or so clones, under 95% seen once. The rearrangement joins TRBV30 to TRBJ2-5; 12 bases map to TRBD2. This sequence was found in a human patient who received an intestinal transplant, so some T cells may come from the graft donor. Sequenced here: PBMCs, sampled 118 days after intestinal transplantation. CDR3 in amino acids: CAWSSLAGGMTQYF. The CDR3 DNA reads TGTGCCTGGAGTAGCCTAGCGGGGGGGATGACCCAGTACTTC.